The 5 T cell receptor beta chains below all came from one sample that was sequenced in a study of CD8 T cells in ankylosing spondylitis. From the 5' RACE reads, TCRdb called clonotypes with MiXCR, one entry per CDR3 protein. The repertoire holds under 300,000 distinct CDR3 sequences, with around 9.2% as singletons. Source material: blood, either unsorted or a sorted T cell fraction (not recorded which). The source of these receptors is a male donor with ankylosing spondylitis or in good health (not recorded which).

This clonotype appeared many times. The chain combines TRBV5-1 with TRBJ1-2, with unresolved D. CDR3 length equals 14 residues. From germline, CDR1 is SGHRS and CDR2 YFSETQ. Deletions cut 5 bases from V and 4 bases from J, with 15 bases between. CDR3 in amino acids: CASSSLTRSYGYTF. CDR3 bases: TGCGCCAGCAGTTCATTAACCAGATCCTATGGCTACACCTTC. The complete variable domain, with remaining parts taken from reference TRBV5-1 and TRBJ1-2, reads KAGVTQTPRYLIKTRGQQVTLSCSPISGHRSVSWYQQTPGQGLQFLFEYFSETQRNKGNFPGRFSGRQFSNSRSEMNVSTLELGDSALYLCASSSLTRSYGYTFGSGTRLTVV.

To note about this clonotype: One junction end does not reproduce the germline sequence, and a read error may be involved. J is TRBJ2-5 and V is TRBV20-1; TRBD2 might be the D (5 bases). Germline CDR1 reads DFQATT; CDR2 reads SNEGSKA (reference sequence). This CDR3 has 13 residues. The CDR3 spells CSAPERLQEPQYF. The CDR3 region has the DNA TGCAGTGCACCCGAGCGGCTGCAAGAGCCCCAGTACTTC.

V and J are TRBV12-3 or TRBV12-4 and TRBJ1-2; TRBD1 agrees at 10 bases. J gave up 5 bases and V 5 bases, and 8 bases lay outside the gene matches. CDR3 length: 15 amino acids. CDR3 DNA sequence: TGTGCCAGCAGTCACCGGACAGGGGGGACGTATGGCTACACCTTC. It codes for CASSHRTGGTYGYTF.

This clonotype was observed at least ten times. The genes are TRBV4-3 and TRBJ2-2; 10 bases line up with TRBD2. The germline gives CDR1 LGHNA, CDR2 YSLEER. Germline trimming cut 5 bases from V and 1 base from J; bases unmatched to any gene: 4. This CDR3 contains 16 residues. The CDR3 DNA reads TGCGCCAGCAGCGAACTAGCGGGGAGGAACACCGGGGAGCTGTTTTTT. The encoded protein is CASSELAGRNTGELFF.

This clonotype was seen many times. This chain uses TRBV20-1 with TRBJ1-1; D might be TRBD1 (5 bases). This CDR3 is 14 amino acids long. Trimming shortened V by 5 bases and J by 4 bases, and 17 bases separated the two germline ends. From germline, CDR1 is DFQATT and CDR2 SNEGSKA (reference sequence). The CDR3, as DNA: TGCAGTGCTTGGGAGAAGGGACCCAGCACTGAAGCTTTCTTT. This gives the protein CSAWEKGPSTEAFF.